Presented here are 8 T cell receptor beta chains from one specimen sequenced in a study of OX40 agonist ivuxolimab in advanced cancers. Sequenced by immunoSEQ multiplex PCR; TCRdb stores in-frame clones only, minus some. Found here are 30,000 to 40,000 clones, around 90% of them singletons; the top ten hold approximately 27%. Sequenced here: CD4+ or CD8+ T cells sorted from blood, sampled in a trial of the OX40 agonist ivuxolimab. The source of these receptors is an adult with an advanced solid tumor such as melanoma, head and neck, liver or kidney cancer.

The V gene is TRBV6-4, the J gene TRBJ1-1; 7 nucleotides line up with TRBD1. The CDR3 loop spans 17 amino acids. Germline CDR1 is MRHNA and CDR2 is SNTAGT. Losses at the gene ends were 2 bases for V and 0 bases for J; bases not matched to a gene: 9. The CDR3 loop reads CASSDLGAGGMNTEAFF. The DNA of the CDR3 is TGTGCCAGCAGTGACCTCGGGGCAGGGGGGATGAACACTGAAGCTTTCTTT.

This chain joins TRBV16 and TRBJ1-1; D is possibly TRBD1 (6 bases). Trimming stripped 5 bases from V and 7 bases from J, with 20 bases between. This CDR3 has 15 amino acids. Germline V gene sequence: CDR1 KGHSY, CDR2 FQNENV. CDR3 sequence (DNA): TGTGCCAGCAGCGGCCGGGGGGGGGCCCCGCTTGAAGCTTTCTTT. Translating gives CASSGRGGAPLEAFF.

This clone was recorded only once. J is TRBJ2-3 and V is TRBV5-1; D possibly uses TRBD1 or TRBD2 (5 bases each). This CDR3 contains 14 residues. Germline V gene sequence: CDR1 SGHRS, CDR2 YFSETQ. V lost 2 bases and J lost 2, with 9 bases in between. The CDR3 DNA reads as TGCGCCAGCAGCTTCGTGGGGGACACAGATACGCAGTATTTT. It specifies CASSFVGDTDTQYF.

The chain carries TRBV4-1 and TRBJ2-2, with D perhaps matching TRBD1 or TRBD2 (6 bases each). Germline CDR1 MGHRA, CDR2 YSYEKL. The CDR3 consists of 15 residues. Trimming pared 3 bases from V and 4 bases from J, leaving 12 bases between. DNA for the CDR3: TGCGCCAGCAGCCATGGGGGGCGCAGCACCGGGGAGCTGTTTTTT. Amino acid sequence: CASSHGGRSTGELFF.

The chain employs TRBV4-1 and TRBJ2-7; 8 nucleotides agree with TRBD2. CDR1 and CDR2 (germline): MGHRA, YSYEKL. This CDR3 region has 13 residues. V shed 2 bases and J 3 bases; nucleotides not matched to a gene: 0. CDR3 residues: CASSQTSGYEQYF. For the CDR3, the DNA is TGCGCCAGCAGCCAAACTAGCGGCTACGAGCAGTACTTC.

The chain joins TRBV10-1 to TRBJ2-7; D might be TRBD2 (5 bases). Germline V gene data show CDR1 as WNHNN and CDR2 as SYGVQD (reference sequence). With 0 bases removed from V and 1 base from J, the gap between germline ends came to 10 bases. The CDR3 is 15 residues long. The CDR3 is CASSESGKDSYEQYF. Here the CDR3 DNA reads TGCGCCAGCAGTGAGTCCGGGAAAGATTCCTACGAGCAGTACTTC.

A single count supports this clone. The gene calls are TRBV7-8 and TRBJ1-1; D is unclear. Germline V CDR1 and CDR2: SGHVS, FQNEAQ. Trimming took off 1 base at V and 0 bases at J, with 6 bases between the two ends. The CDR3 spans 14 residues. The CDR3 reads CASSLDIMNTEAFF. CDR3 bases: TGTGCCAGCAGCTTAGACATCATGAACACTGAAGCTTTCTTT.

The chain couples TRBV5-6 to TRBJ2-3, with D possibly being TRBD1 (6 bases). Trimming shortened V by 0 bases and J by 4 bases, and 9 bases separated the two germline ends. CDR3 size: 14 residues. Germline V gene lookup returns CDR1 SGHDT and CDR2 YYEEEE. The CDR3: CASSLEEGADTQYF. The CDR3 DNA reads TGTGCCAGCAGCTTGGAAGAGGGGGCAGATACGCAGTATTTT.